Described below is a single TCR beta chain sequence and its context. The data derive from a study of T cell changes during pregnancy in multiple sclerosis. Trimming removed 3 bases from V and 0 bases from J, with 10 bases in between. The CDR3 covers 15 residues. Germline-derived CDR1 and CDR2 are SGHDT and YYEEEE. Profiled with immunoSEQ multiplex PCR; TCRdb holds only in-frame clones, not every one. This sample carries roughly 53,000 clones, roughly nine tenths of them seen once, and the ten largest clones take roughly 3.2%. This receptor was taken from a female donor with multiple sclerosis, enrolled in a pregnancy study. The V call is TRBV5-6, the J call TRBJ2-1; a weak D match, TRBD2 (5 bases). This sample comprised CD8+ T cells from peripheral blood mononuclear cells, obtained before pregnancy. Here the CDR3 reads CASSSSPSSYNEQFF. CDR3 nucleotide sequence: TGTGCCAGCAGCTCTAGCCCAAGCTCCTACAATGAGCAGTTCTTC. Drawing the rest from reference TRBV5-6 and TRBJ2-1, the complete variable domain is DAGVTQSPTHLIKTRGQQVTLRCSPKSGHDTVSWYQQALGQGPQFIFQYYEEEERQRGNFPDRFSGHQFPNYSSELNVNALLLGDSALYLCASSSSPSSYNEQFFGPGTRLTVL.